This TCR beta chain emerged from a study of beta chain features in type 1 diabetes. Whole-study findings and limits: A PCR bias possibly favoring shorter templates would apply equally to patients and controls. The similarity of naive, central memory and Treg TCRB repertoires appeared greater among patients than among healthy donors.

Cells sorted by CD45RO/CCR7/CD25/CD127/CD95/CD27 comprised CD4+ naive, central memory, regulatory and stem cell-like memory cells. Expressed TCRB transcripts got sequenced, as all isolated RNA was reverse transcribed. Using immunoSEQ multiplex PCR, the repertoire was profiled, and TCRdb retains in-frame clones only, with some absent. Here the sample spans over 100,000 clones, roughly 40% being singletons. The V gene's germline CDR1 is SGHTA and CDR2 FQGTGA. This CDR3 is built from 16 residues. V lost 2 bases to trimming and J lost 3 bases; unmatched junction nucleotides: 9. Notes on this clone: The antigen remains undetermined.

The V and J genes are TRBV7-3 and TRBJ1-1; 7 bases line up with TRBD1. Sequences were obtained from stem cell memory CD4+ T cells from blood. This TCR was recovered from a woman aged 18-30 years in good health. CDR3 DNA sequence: TGTGCCAGCAGCTTACGAGGAGACAGGGAGGACACTGAAGCTTTCTTT. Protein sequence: CASSLRGDREDTEAFF.